The next 15 T cell receptor beta chains were all read from a single sample in a study of blood T cell repertoires in COVID-19. Sequencing was performed with immunoSEQ multiplex PCR; in TCRdb, only in-frame clones are kept and a portion is missing. The profile covers over 140,000 clones, with about 79% appearing a single time and approximately 4.5% taken by the ten largest. Input material: peripheral blood. These receptors were collected from a woman aged 80 or older with active or convalescent COVID-19.

The V call is TRBV5-4, the J call TRBJ1-1; TRBD1 agrees at 7 bases. The CDR3 contains 15 residues. Germline V gives CDR1 SGHNT, CDR2 YYREEE (reference sequence). V dropped 0 bases and J dropped 5; count of bases not matched to a gene: 7. The CDR3 coding sequence is TGTGCCAGCAGCTTGGCCGGGGCAGGGGGGACTGAAGCTTTCTTT. Translating it yields CASSLAGAGGTEAFF.

Many counts were recorded for this clone. The chain links TRBV4-2 to TRBJ2-7; no firm D call. Deletions cut 3 bases from V and 3 bases from J, with 12 bases between. CDR1 and CDR2 from the germline V gene are LGHNA and YNFKEQ. The CDR3 contains 14 residues. This CDR3 is CASSQVKNSYEQYF. The DNA of the CDR3 is TGTGCCAGCAGCCAGGTTAAAAATAGCTACGAGCAGTACTTC.

The chain is built from TRBV13 and TRBJ2-7, with a possible D match to TRBD1 (5 bases). Trimming stripped 6 bases from V and 0 bases from J, with 18 bases between. This CDR3 has 16 amino acids. The germline V gene encodes CDR1 PRHDT and CDR2 FYEKMQ (reference sequence). The CDR3 is CASSQIWGPSSYEQYF. The DNA of the CDR3 is TGTGCCAGCAGTCAAATTTGGGGCCCTAGCTCCTACGAGCAGTACTTC.

This chain joins TRBV7-2 and TRBJ1-1; possibly TRBD1 for D (6 bases). The CDR3 spans 15 residues. From germline, CDR1 is SGHTA and CDR2 FQGNSA. Between the trimmed V and J ends, which lost 1 base and 5 bases, there was a span of 14 bases. CDR3 protein: CASSLGAGARTEAFF. For the CDR3, the DNA is TGTGCCAGCAGCTTAGGAGCGGGGGCGCGAACTGAAGCTTTCTTT.

The V and J genes are TRBV18 and TRBJ1-1; D unresolved. With 4 bases removed from V and 4 bases from J, the gap between germline ends came to 10 bases. Germline CDR1 and CDR2: KGHSH and LQKENI. The CDR3 extends over 13 amino acids. The CDR3 DNA reads TGTGCCAGCTCACGAGTCGGGAGCACTGAAGCTTTCTTT. The encoded protein is CASSRVGSTEAFF.

The chain carries TRBV29-1 and TRBJ2-2, with TRBD1 matching 8 bases. Trimming at V came to 6 bases and at J to 0 bases, leaving 6 bases not matched to a gene. The CDR3 contains 15 residues. CDR1 and CDR2 from the germline V gene are SQVTM and ANQGSEA. Here the CDR3 reads CSVTGVSANTGELFF. CDR3 nucleotides: TGCAGCGTGACAGGGGTTTCGGCGAACACCGGGGAGCTGTTTTTT.

The rearrangement links TRBV2 to TRBJ2-1; 9 bases agree with TRBD1. Germline lookup yields CDR1 SNHLY and CDR2 FYNNEI. V shed 5 bases and J 2 bases; nucleotides not matched to a gene: 4. CDR3 length: 15 amino acids. The CDR3 is CASSSDRGTYNEQFF. CDR3 coding DNA: TGTGCCAGCAGTTCAGACAGGGGGACCTACAATGAGCAGTTCTTC.

This chain links TRBV6-4 with TRBJ2-1; maybe TRBD2 (6 bases). The V gene's germline CDR1 is MRHNA and CDR2 SNTAGT. This CDR3 contains 15 residues. V was clipped by 0 bases and J by 4 bases, with 10 bases between them. CDR3 in amino acids: CASSDSAGTYNEQFF. Written as DNA, the CDR3 is TGTGCCAGCAGTGACTCAGCCGGGACTTACAATGAGCAGTTCTTC.

This chain connects TRBV6-5 to TRBJ1-1, with 7 positions matching TRBD1. The ends lost 2 bases at V and 4 bases at J; junction bases unmatched: 4. Germline V gene lookup returns CDR1 MNHEY and CDR2 SVGAGI. This CDR3 region has 14 residues. CDR3: CASSYRQGSTEAFF. CDR3 bases: TGTGCCAGCAGTTACCGACAGGGATCCACTGAAGCTTTCTTT.

This clone has a handful of counts. One junction end does not reproduce the germline sequence, and a read error may be involved. The chain joins TRBV27 to TRBJ1-5; D perhaps matches TRBD1 (5 bases). The CDR3 is 13 residues long. Germline lookup yields CDR1 MNHEY and CDR2 SMNVEV (reference sequence). Here the CDR3 reads CASSLSRADSPNF. CDR3 in DNA: TGTGCCAGCAGTTTAAGCCGGGCCGACAGTCCGAATTTT.

The chain recombines TRBV10-3 with TRBJ1-1; 9 bases match TRBD1. V trimming: 2 bases; J trimming: 3 bases; junction bases outside the gene matches: 4. CDR1 is ENHRY, CDR2 SYGVKD, per germline. This CDR3 has 15 residues. Here the CDR3 reads CAISEGQGRDTEAFF. DNA for the CDR3: TGTGCCATCAGTGAGGGACAGGGGCGAGACACTGAAGCTTTCTTT.

This chain joins TRBV6-5 and TRBJ1-5; 8 bases agree with TRBD1. The CDR3 has 15 residues. J lost 4 bases, V lost 7 bases, and 9 bases had no gene match. Germline CDR1 MNHEY, CDR2 SVGAGI. The CDR3 reads CASTSGQGQNQPQHF. In DNA, the CDR3 is TGTGCCAGCACTAGTGGACAGGGACAAAATCAGCCCCAGCATTTT.

The CDR3 sequence is CASSPTTASYNEQFF. The DNA for the CDR3 is TGTGCCAGCAGCCCAACGACTGCCTCCTACAATGAGCAGTTCTTC. J is TRBJ2-1 and V is TRBV11-3; unclear D gene. The CDR3 runs to 15 residues. Germline-derived CDR1 and CDR2 are SGHNT and YENEEA. Trimming took 5 bases from V and 0 from J, leaving 11 bases between them. Together with reference TRBV11-3 and TRBJ2-1, the CDR3 gives the full variable domain: EAGVVQSPRYKIIEKKQPVAFWCNPISGHNTLYWYLQNLGQGPELLIRYENEEAVDDSQLPKDRFSAERLKGVDSTLKIQPAELGDSAVYLCASSPTTASYNEQFFGPGTRLTVL.

This chain uses TRBV11-2 with TRBJ1-1; a possible D gene is TRBD1 (6 bases). V gave up 1 base and J gave up 0 bases, with 12 bases separating them. Looked up from germline, CDR1 is SGHAT and CDR2 is FQNNGV. There are 16 residues in the CDR3. Here the CDR3 DNA reads TGTGCCAGCAGCTTAGGGGCAGGGGCAATGAACACTGAAGCTTTCTTT. Its translation is CASSLGAGAMNTEAFF.

The chain combines TRBV5-1 with TRBJ2-3; TRBD2 matches at 8 bases. The germline V gene has CDR1 SGHRS and CDR2 YFSETQ. Germline trimming cut 4 bases from V and 2 bases from J; bases unmatched to any gene: 9. The CDR3 extends over 16 amino acids. The CDR3 here is CASSEFGGGSTDTQYF. The CDR3 coding sequence is TGCGCCAGCAGCGAGTTTGGCGGGGGGTCCACAGATACGCAGTATTTT.